The TCR beta chain under discussion was sequenced for a study of naive and memory T cell subsets. Ten or more counts support this clonotype. Unmatched junction bases numbered 22, after V lost 4 bases and J lost 8 bases. This CDR3 contains 18 residues. Looked up from germline, CDR1 is SGHRS and CDR2 is YFSETQ. A UMI-containing oligonucleotide was joined by 3' ligation to the TCR cDNA template. Whole blood, approximately 2.3 ml, came from adult healthy volunteers. Cells were not sorted; total RNA input targeted 1 to 1000 ng. Ligated cDNA underwent four rounds of PCR with nested alpha and beta constant region primers and SP2. For blood and skin samples, reverse transcription used TCR alpha and beta constant primers. Using its own MiXCR run on the 5' RACE reads, TCRdb lists one record per CDR3 protein. The sample records some 60,000 distinct CDR3 sequences, approximately 8.5% being singletons.

V usage is TRBV5-1 and J usage is TRBJ1-2; 8 nucleotides align to TRBD1. The TCR was taken from a female donor in good health. The CDR3 nucleotides read TGCGCCAGCAGCCCAGGGGGCGCGGTGGATGAAATGATAGAGGGCTACACCTTC. Protein sequence: CASSPGGAVDEMIEGYTF.